The 17 T cell receptor beta chains below come from one sample, sequenced in a study of regulatory and conventional T cells in RAG deficiency. Conventional CD4+ T cells were sorted from blood as CD25-low CD127-high cells. Profiling relied on immunoSEQ multiplex PCR, and the TCRdb table lists in-frame clones only, not all of them. The table shows approximately 35,000 clones, with around 76% occurring only once. This same sample was also taken into another study, of regulatory T cells. From that study: The primer mix had 52 TRBV and 13 TRBJ primers.

Sequencing input: CD4+ effector T cells sorted from blood. The receptor source for this set is a human donor in good health.

The chain is built from TRBV21-1 and TRBJ1-1; TRBD1, as called in the table, went unchecked against the DNA. TRBV21-1 is listed as a pseudogene. CDR3 length: 20 residues. CDR3 sequence (DNA): TGTGCCAGCAGCAAAATTTGGGGACAGCGCAAATCCGGGGCGAACACTGAAGCTTTCTTT. This codes for CASSKIWGQRKSGANTEAFF.

This chain joins TRBV7-8 and TRBJ2-5; D is ambiguous. The CDR3 runs 11 residues. V lost 5 bases to trimming and J lost 5 bases, with 6 bases between them. Germline V CDR1 and CDR2: SGHVS, FQNEAQ. DNA of the CDR3: TGTGCCAGCAGCCAAGCGGAGACCCAGTACTTC. Its translation: CASSQAETQYF. The complete variable domain, with remaining parts taken from reference TRBV7-8 and TRBJ2-5, reads GAGVSQSPRYKVAKRGQDVALRCDPISGHVSLFWYQQALGQGPEFLTYFQNEAQLDKSGLPSDRFFAERPEGSVSTLKIQRTQQEDSAVYLCASSQAETQYFGPGTRLLVL.

This clone showed up just a few times. V gene TRBV7-3 combines with J gene TRBJ1-1, with D uncertain. The CDR3 contains 13 residues. The germline V and J ends were trimmed by 8 bases and 0 bases, with 10 bases remaining between them. CDR1 and CDR2 from the germline V gene are SGHTA and FQGTGA. The CDR3 DNA reads TGTGCCAGCCAATTGAACATGAACACTGAAGCTTTCTTT. Translated, it gives CASQLNMNTEAFF.

The genes are TRBV30 and TRBJ2-7; TRBD1 aligns across 11 bases. The J segment lost 5 bases and the V segment lost 0 bases, leaving 15 bases of the junction unmatched. Germline CDR1 GTSNPN, CDR2 SVGIG (reference sequence). CDR3 length: 18 amino acids. The CDR3 loop reads CAWSVRYIRTGGRNEQYF. The DNA of the CDR3 is TGTGCCTGGAGTGTACGTTATATCCGGACAGGGGGCAGGAACGAGCAGTACTTC.

This chain uses TRBV2 with TRBJ1-3; the D is unclear. The V end lost 9 bases, the J end lost 3 bases, and 12 bases lay between the germline ends. The CDR3 is 13 amino acids. The germline CDR1 and CDR2 sequences are SNHLY and FYNNEI. The CDR3 DNA follows: TGTGCCAGTCATTTGGCCTTTGGAAACACCATATATTTT. Encoded protein: CASHLAFGNTIYF.

This clone was found a few times. In nucleotides, the CDR3 is TGTGCCAGCAGTCTCCGAACATCAACCGCGAACACCGGGGAGCTGTTTTTT. This codes for CASSLRTSTANTGELFF. The chain links TRBV27 to TRBJ2-2, with D hard to call. Trimming stripped 5 bases from V and 0 bases from J, with 16 bases between. The CDR3 spans 17 residues. Looked up from germline, CDR1 is MNHEY and CDR2 is SMNVEV (reference sequence).

V usage is TRBV5-1 and J usage is TRBJ2-3, with 12 bases matching TRBD2. The CDR3 spans 16 residues. CDR1 and CDR2 (germline): SGHRS, YFSETQ. Germline trimming cut 4 bases from V and 3 bases from J; bases unmatched to any gene: 6. The CDR3 is CASSPTSGGTTDTQYF. CDR3 coding DNA: TGCGCCAGCAGCCCAACTAGCGGGGGGACTACAGATACGCAGTATTTT. The full variable domain, with the rest looked up from reference TRBV5-1 and TRBJ2-3, is KAGVTQTPRYLIKTRGQQVTLSCSPISGHRSVSWYQQTPGQGLQFLFEYFSETQRNKGNFPGRFSGRQFSNSRSEMNVSTLELGDSALYLCASSPTSGGTTDTQYFGPGTRLTVL.

V gene TRBV18 combines with J gene TRBJ1-1, with TRBD1 identical over 7 bases. The V segment lost 2 bases and the J segment 5 bases; nucleotides outside the gene matches: 5. This CDR3 has 14 residues. Germline loops: CDR1 KGHSH, CDR2 LQKENI. CDR3 in amino acids: CASSPNRGYTEAFF. The CDR3, as DNA: TGTGCCAGCTCACCAAACAGGGGATATACTGAAGCTTTCTTT.

The genes are TRBV19 and TRBJ2-6; tentatively, D is TRBD1 (5 bases). Germline CDR1 reads LNHDA; CDR2 reads SQIVND (reference sequence). V was clipped by 5 bases and J by 0 bases, with 14 bases between them. The CDR3 has 17 amino acids. CDR3 loop: CASSVDRVGSGANVLTF. DNA for the CDR3: TGTGCCAGTAGTGTCGACAGAGTGGGCTCTGGGGCCAACGTCCTGACTTTC.

This clone was picked up a small number of times. One junction end disagrees with the germline gene, perhaps due to a read error. The chain carries TRBV7-9 and TRBJ1-2; D is unresolved. Germline CDR1 reads SEHNR; CDR2 reads FQNEAQ (reference sequence). The CDR3 is 11 residues long. The CDR3 nucleotides are TGTGCCAGCAGCTTAGCGATTGAAGTCAGATTC. This codes for CASSLAIEVRF.

As DNA, the CDR3 is TGTGCCAGCAGCAGAGACGTCTCTAACTATGGCTACACCTTC. Protein sequence: CASSRDVSNYGYTF. The chain combines TRBV5-4 with TRBJ1-2; D gene unclear. Germline-derived CDR1 and CDR2 are SGHNT and YYREEE (reference sequence). The V and J ends lost 4 bases and 0 bases respectively, with 10 bases between them. The CDR3 covers 14 residues.

The V gene is TRBV2, the J gene TRBJ2-3; perhaps TRBD2 as D (6 bases). There are 13 residues in the CDR3. From germline, CDR1 is SNHLY and CDR2 FYNNEI. V was clipped by 6 bases and J by 2 bases, with 9 bases between them. This CDR3 reads CASRGTFTDTQYF. For the CDR3, the DNA is TGTGCCAGCAGGGGGACTTTCACAGATACGCAGTATTTT.

This clone was recorded only once. This sequence joins TRBV6-4 and TRBJ2-3, with D unresolved. Germline V CDR1 and CDR2: MRHNA, SNTAGT. V was trimmed by 0 bases and J by 6 bases, leaving 4 bases between them. The CDR3 length is 12 residues. The CDR3 coding sequence is TGTGCCAGCAGTGACTCTAGTGATACGCAGTATTTT. Protein: CASSDSSDTQYF.

The chain combines TRBV7-9 with TRBJ1-5; TRBD1 aligns across 7 bases. The CDR3 length is 14 residues. J was trimmed by 7 bases and V by 5 bases; bases with no gene match: 8. Germline loops: CDR1 SEHNR, CDR2 FQNEAQ (reference sequence). This CDR3 is CASSLNRGDQPQHF. The CDR3 nucleotides read TGTGCCAGCAGCCTTAACAGGGGTGACCAGCCCCAGCATTTT.

This chain links TRBV5-4 with TRBJ2-1, with TRBD2 matching 8 bases. The CDR3 extends over 15 amino acids. J gave up 9 bases and V 0 bases, and 8 bases lay outside the gene matches. CDR1 SGHNT and CDR2 YYREEE come from the germline V gene (reference sequence). This CDR3 is CASSLDFGGAIEQFF. In nucleotides, the CDR3 is TGTGCCAGCAGCTTGGATTTCGGGGGGGCCATTGAGCAGTTCTTC.

CDR3 DNA: TGTGCCACCGCAGAGCGGGGGGGCCCAGATACGCAGTATTTT. Translation: CATAERGGPDTQYF. The chain joins TRBV19 to TRBJ2-3, with 10 bases aligning to TRBD2. Germline V gene sequence: CDR1 LNHDA, CDR2 SQIVND (reference sequence). This CDR3 has 14 residues. Unmatched junction bases numbered 8, after V lost 10 bases and J lost 4 bases.

This chain joins TRBV5-6 and TRBJ2-5; no clear D. The germline CDR1 and CDR2 sequences are SGHDT and YYEEEE. V was trimmed by 0 bases and J by 1 base, leaving 13 bases between them. The CDR3 loop spans 16 amino acids. For the CDR3, the DNA is TGTGCCAGCAGCTTGGTCGGGCCACCAAGCCAAGAGACCCAGTACTTC. Amino acids: CASSLVGPPSQETQYF.